This T cell receptor beta chain appears in the sequencing data of a study of blood T cells in healthy people across ages. Total RNA was extracted at no less than 6 micrograms per sample. With a J-beta primer mix and a sample-barcoded 5' primer, a second PCR ran about 7 to 12 cycles. TCRdb re-called the 5' RACE reads through MiXCR, storing one row per CDR3 protein. The table lists roughly 1.4 million distinct CDR3 sequences, almost 60% of them singletons. Looked up from germline, CDR1 is DFQATT and CDR2 is SNEGSKA (reference sequence). Trimming at V came to 1 base and at J to 7 bases, leaving 7 bases not matched to a gene. The CDR3 runs 14 residues.

The V gene is TRBV20-1, the J gene TRBJ2-1, with TRBD1 matching over 7 bases. The sequence was collected from a man younger than 35 in good health. Sequenced sample: blood. The CDR3 sequence: CSARGRQGWNEQFF. The CDR3 DNA follows: TGCAGTGCTAGAGGCCGACAGGGATGGAATGAGCAGTTCTTC.